This TCR beta chain was captured in a study of regulatory T cells in long-lasting Graves disease. Study-wide findings and caveats: Among persistent patients, a larger number of public clonotypes were shared (roughly 2,900) than among newly diagnosed patients (about 970).

Relying on iRepertoire HTBI primers and Arm-PCR of CDR3 regions, the team built TCR beta libraries. Via MiXCR, TCRdb re-called the multiplex PCR reads, giving one row per CDR3 protein. This table holds roughly 440,000 distinct CDR3 sequences, about a sixth found once. This sample's time point: newly diagnosed GD, antithyroid drugs for less than 3 months. With RNA extracted from PBMCs as input, the TCR library was made. Regarding this clonotype: The antigen is not known.

The same specimen was also included in a second study, on T cells in Graves' hyperthyroidism and ophthalmopathy.

The specimen comprised peripheral blood mononuclear cells (PBMCs), sampled at new diagnosis, from a patient treated with antithyroid drugs. The receptor's source is a woman under 30 with Graves disease.

Here the CDR3 DNA reads TGTGCCAGCAGTGCACGGGAGTTGGGCTACAATGAGCAGTTCTTC. Translating it yields CASSARELGYNEQFF. V usage is TRBV25-1 and J usage is TRBJ2-1; D is perhaps TRBD2 (6 bases). V was cut by 4 bases and J by 3 bases, with 13 bases left in between. The germline V gene encodes CDR1 MGHDK and CDR2 SYGVNS. The CDR3 contains 15 residues.